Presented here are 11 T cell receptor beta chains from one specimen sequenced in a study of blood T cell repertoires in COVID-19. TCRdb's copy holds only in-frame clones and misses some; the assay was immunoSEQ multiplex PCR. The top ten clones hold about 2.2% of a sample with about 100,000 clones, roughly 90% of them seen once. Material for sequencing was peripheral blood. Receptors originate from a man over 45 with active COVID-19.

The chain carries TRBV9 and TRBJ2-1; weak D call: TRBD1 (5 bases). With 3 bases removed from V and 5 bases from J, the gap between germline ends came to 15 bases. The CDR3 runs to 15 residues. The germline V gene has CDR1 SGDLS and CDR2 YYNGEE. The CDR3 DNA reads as TGTGCCAGCAGCGGACACCCATCAGGGAACAATGAGCAGTTCTTC. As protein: CASSGHPSGNNEQFF.

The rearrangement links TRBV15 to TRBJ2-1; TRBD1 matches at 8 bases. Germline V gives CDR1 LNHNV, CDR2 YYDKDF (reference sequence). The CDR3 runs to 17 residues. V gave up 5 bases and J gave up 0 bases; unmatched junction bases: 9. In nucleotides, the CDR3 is TGTGCCACCAGCGTCATTGCTGGGACAGGCTCCTACAATGAGCAGTTCTTC. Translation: CATSVIAGTGSYNEQFF.

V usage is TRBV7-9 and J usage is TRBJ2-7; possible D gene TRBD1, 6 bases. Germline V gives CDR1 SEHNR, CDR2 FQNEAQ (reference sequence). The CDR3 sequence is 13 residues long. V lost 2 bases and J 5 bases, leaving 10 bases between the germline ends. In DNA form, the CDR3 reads TGTGCCAGCAGCTTAACAGGGAACCACGAGCAGTACTTC. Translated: CASSLTGNHEQYF.

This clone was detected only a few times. The CDR3 here is CASRKGQGFSYEQYF. CDR3 sequence (DNA): TGTGCCAGCAGAAAGGGACAGGGATTCTCCTACGAGCAGTACTTC. The V call is TRBV2, the J call TRBJ2-7; 9 bases are a match to TRBD1. Germline-derived CDR1 and CDR2 are SNHLY and FYNNEI. This CDR3 has 15 residues. The J segment lost 0 bases and the V segment lost 6 bases, leaving 6 bases of the junction unmatched. The variable domain in full, with the rest retrieved from reference TRBV2 and TRBJ2-7, is EPEVTQTPSHQVTQMGQEVILRCVPISNHLYFYWYRQILGQKVEFLVSFYNNEISEKSEIFDDQFSVERPDGSNFTLKIRSTKLEDSAMYFCASRKGQGFSYEQYFGPGTRLTVT.

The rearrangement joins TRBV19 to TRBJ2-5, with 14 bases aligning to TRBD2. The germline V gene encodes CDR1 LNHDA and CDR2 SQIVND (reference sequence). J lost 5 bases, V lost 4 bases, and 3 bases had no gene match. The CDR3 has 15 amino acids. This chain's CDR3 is CASSTGLAGVETQYF. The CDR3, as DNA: TGTGCCAGTAGTACGGGACTAGCGGGAGTGGAGACCCAGTACTTC.

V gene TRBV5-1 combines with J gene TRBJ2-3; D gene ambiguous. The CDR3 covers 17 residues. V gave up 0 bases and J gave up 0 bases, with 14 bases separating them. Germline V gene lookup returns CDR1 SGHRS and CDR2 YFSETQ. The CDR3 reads CASSLAAQVSSTDTQYF. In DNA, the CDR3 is TGCGCCAGCAGCTTGGCCGCCCAGGTATCTAGCACAGATACGCAGTATTTT.

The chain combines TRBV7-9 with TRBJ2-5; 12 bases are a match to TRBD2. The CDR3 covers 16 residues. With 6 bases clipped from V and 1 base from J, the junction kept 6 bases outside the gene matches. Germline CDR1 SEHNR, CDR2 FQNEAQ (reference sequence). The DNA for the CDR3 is TGTGCCAGCAGTTTTAGGGGACTAGCGGGCCAAGAGACCCAGTACTTC. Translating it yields CASSFRGLAGQETQYF.

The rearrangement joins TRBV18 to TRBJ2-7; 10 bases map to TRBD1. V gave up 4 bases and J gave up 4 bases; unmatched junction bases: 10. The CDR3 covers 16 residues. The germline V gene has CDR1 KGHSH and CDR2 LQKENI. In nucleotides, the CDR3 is TGTGCCAGCTCACGCACTGGGACAGGGGCGGGGTACGAGCAGTACTTC. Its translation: CASSRTGTGAGYEQYF.

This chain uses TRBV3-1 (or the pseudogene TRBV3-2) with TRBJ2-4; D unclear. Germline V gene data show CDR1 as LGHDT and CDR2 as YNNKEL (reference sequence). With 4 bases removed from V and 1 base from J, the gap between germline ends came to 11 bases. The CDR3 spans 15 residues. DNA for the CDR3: TGTGCCAGCAGCCCAGAAGGCGGCGCCAAAAACATTCAGTACTTC. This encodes CASSPEGGAKNIQYF.

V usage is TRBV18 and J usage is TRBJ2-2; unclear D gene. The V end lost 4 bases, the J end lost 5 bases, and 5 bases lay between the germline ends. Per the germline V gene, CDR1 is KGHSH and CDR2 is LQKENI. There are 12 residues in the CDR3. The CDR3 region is CASSRETGELFF. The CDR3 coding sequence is TGTGCCAGCTCACGAGAGACCGGGGAGCTGTTTTTT.

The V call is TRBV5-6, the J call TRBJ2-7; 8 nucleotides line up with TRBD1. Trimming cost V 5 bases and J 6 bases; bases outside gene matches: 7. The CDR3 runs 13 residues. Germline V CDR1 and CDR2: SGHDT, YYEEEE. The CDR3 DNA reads TGTGCCAGCAGTTTCGGGACAGGTGGCGAGCAGTACGTC. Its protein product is CASSFGTGGEQYV.